This entry features one T cell receptor (beta chain) sequence. Its specificity is unknown. The data belong to a study of Ad26.COV2.S vaccination and SARS-CoV-2 variants. Study-wide results and limits: Vaccinees showed greater spike-specific TCR breadth than placebo recipients.

Treatment: roughly 18 received Ad26.COV2.S at low or high dose, single or two shots; five or six received placebo; per-sample allocation not given. It was on day 63 after the first vaccine or placebo injection that samples were taken. The germline V and J ends were trimmed by 6 bases and 1 base, with 12 bases remaining between them. The CDR3 loop spans 13 amino acids. Looked up from germline, CDR1 is SQVTM and CDR2 is ANQGSEA. The protocol was immunoSEQ multiplex PCR, while the TCRdb copy is restricted to in-frame clones and leaves out a portion. The sample consists of about 680,000 clones, roughly 90% of them appearing once.

The V call is TRBV29-1, the J call TRBJ2-5, with D perhaps TRBD1 or TRBD2 (6 bases each). This specimen was peripheral blood, taken in a trial of Ad26.COV2.S vaccine versus placebo. The sequence was obtained from a person between 18 and 59 years old who received the Ad26.COV2.S COVID-19 vaccine or a placebo. The CDR3 bases are TGCAGCGTCGGGGGCGCGCCCCAAGAGACCCAGTACTTC. Its translation is CSVGGAPQETQYF.